This is a list of T cell receptor beta chains from one sample in a study of Graves' ophthalmopathy and Graves' hyperthyroidism. TCRdb re-called the multiplex PCR reads with MiXCR, one entry per CDR3 protein. The top ten hold roughly 2.3% of the sample, which has 300,000 to 450,000 distinct CDR3 sequences, roughly 15% seen once. The sequencing sample was made of peripheral blood. The source is an adult woman with stable Graves' hyperthyroidism. CDR3s include the opening cysteine and the closing phenylalanine or tryptophan. D genes are given only for firm matches. Not all rows give a size; the values are once, few, many and, for expanded clones, a class.

CASSSRYSTDTQYF	TGCGCCAGCAGCTCGCGTTATAGCACAGATACGCAGTATTTT	-	TRBV5-1	TRBJ2-3	-
CSARGPLSNYEQYF	TGCAGTGCTAGAGGACCCCTGTCCAACTACGAGCAGTACTTC	-	TRBV20-1	TRBJ2-7	many
CAWASSRFTEAFF	TGTGCCTGGGCCAGTTCCCGTTTCACTGAAGCTTTCTTT	-	TRBV30	TRBJ1-1	many
CASSPLFEAGTGELFF	TGTGCCAGCAGCCCCCTCTTCGAGGCGGGCACCGGGGAGCTGTTTTTT	-	TRBV7-8	TRBJ2-2	many
CASSLDYPSGAGNTIYF	TGTGCCAGCAGCTTAGATTATCCGTCGGGAGCTGGAAACACCATATATTTT	-	TRBV11-2	TRBJ1-3	many
CASSPRHGDRGSPLHF	TGTGCCAGCAGCCCTCGCCATGGGGACAGGGGGTCCCCCCTCCACTTT	TRBD1	TRBV3-1	TRBJ1-6	many
CATSSHPSGRRTNSSYNSPLHF	TGTGCCACCAGCAGTCATCCCTCGGGACGCCGTACAAATAGCTCCTATAATTCACCCCTCCACTTT	-	TRBV15	TRBJ1-6	many
CAWSQDISGANVLTF	TGTGCCTGGAGCCAAGACATCTCTGGGGCCAACGTCCTGACTTTC	-	TRBV30	TRBJ2-6	few
CATSDPRTNTGELFF	TGTGCCACCAGTGATCCTAGGACAAACACCGGGGAGCTGTTTTTT	-	TRBV24-1	TRBJ2-2	many
CASSWTGDTEAFF	TGCGCCAGCAGCTGGACAGGGGACACTGAAGCTTTCTTT	TRBD1	TRBV5-1	TRBJ1-1	many
CASSYYPEDYEQYF	TGTGCCAGCAGCTACTATCCCGAGGACTACGAGCAGTACTTC	-	TRBV11-2	TRBJ2-7	-
CASSSRVRDIKYF	TGTGCCAGCAGCTCGCGAGTGAGGGACATTAAGTACTTC	-	TRBV7-2	TRBJ2-4	many
CASRRDSSNQPQHF	TGTGCCAGCAGAAGGGACAGCAGTAATCAGCCCCAGCATTTT	TRBD1	TRBV12-3/TRBV12-4	TRBJ1-5	-
CAISVAEHTGELFF	TGTGCCATCAGTGTCGCGGAACACACCGGGGAGCTGTTTTTT	-	TRBV10-3	TRBJ2-2	few
CASSYSNFRNTEAFF	TGTGCCAGCAGTTACTCGAATTTCAGGAACACTGAAGCTTTCTTT	-	TRBV6-5	TRBJ1-1	many
CASRARGDATGELFF	TGTGCCAGCAGAGCCAGGGGAGACGCCACCGGGGAGCTGTTTTTT	-	TRBV9	TRBJ2-2	few
CAAGMAGNTIYF	TGTGCCGCGGGGATGGCTGGAAACACCATATATTTT	-	TRBV3-1	TRBJ1-3	many
CASSLLDQNTEAFF	TGCGCCAGCAGCCTGCTTGACCAGAACACTGAAGCTTTCTTT	-	TRBV5-1	TRBJ1-1	few
CASSLGAGAYGYTF	TGTGCCAGCAGTTTAGGGGCGGGGGCCTATGGCTACACCTTC	-	TRBV28	TRBJ1-2	many
CASSLYQPLVNLNTEAFF	TGTGCCAGCAGCTTGTACCAACCGCTGGTCAATTTGAACACTGAAGCTTTCTTT	-	TRBV5-4	TRBJ1-1	few
CASSDPLGVTQYF	TGTGCCAGCAGTGATCCCTTAGGGGTGACCCAGTACTTC	-	TRBV2	TRBJ2-5	many
CASSRGVTSTEAFF	TGTGCCAGCAGTCGGGGCGTTACGAGCACTGAAGCTTTCTTT	-	TRBV6-1	TRBJ1-1	-
CASSFTGDFGVEQYF	TGCGCCAGCAGCTTCACAGGGGATTTTGGAGTCGAGCAGTACTTC	TRBD1	TRBV5-1	TRBJ2-7	many
CSAGGWGGREETQYF	TGCAGCGCCGGCGGCTGGGGGGGCAGAGAAGAGACCCAGTACTTC	-	TRBV29-1	TRBJ2-5	many
CASSLETGGDEQYF	TGTGCCAGTAGCCTTGAGACAGGGGGGGACGAGCAGTACTTC	TRBD1	TRBV19	TRBJ2-7	many
CSATGQRNQPQHF	TGCAGTGCGACGGGACAGCGCAATCAGCCCCAGCATTTT	TRBD1	TRBV20-1	TRBJ1-5	few
CASTLAGGQQTQYF	TGTGCCAGCACGCTAGCGGGGGGGCAGCAGACCCAGTACTTC	TRBD2	TRBV6-1	TRBJ2-5	few
CASSSHSLYSNQPQHF	TGTGCCAGTAGTAGTCACAGCCTATATAGCAATCAGCCCCAGCATTTT	-	TRBV19	TRBJ1-5	-
CAISEGGDTEAFF	TGTGCCATCAGTGAAGGAGGAGACACTGAAGCTTTCTTT	-	TRBV10-3	TRBJ1-1	-
CASSLYPGLQETQYF	TGTGCCAGCAGCTTGTATCCGGGCCTCCAAGAGACCCAGTACTTC	-	TRBV7-2	TRBJ2-5	many
CASSLRRDNSPLHF	TGTGCCAGCAGTTTACGCAGAGATAATTCACCCCTCCACTTT	-	TRBV12-3/TRBV12-4	TRBJ1-6	-
CSVEDRRQGSNYGYTF	TGCAGCGTTGAAGATAGGAGACAGGGGTCTAACTATGGCTACACCTTC	TRBD1	TRBV29-1	TRBJ1-2	many
CASSEQEGEQFF	TGTGCCAGCAGCGAGCAGGAGGGGGAGCAGTTCTTC	-	TRBV7-3	TRBJ2-1	-
CASSKRLARPMNTGELFF	TGTGCCAGCAGCAAAAGACTAGCGCGGCCCATGAACACCGGGGAGCTGTTTTTT	TRBD2	TRBV7-3	TRBJ2-2	few
CSAETSGRAGETQYF	TGCAGTGCCGAGACTAGCGGGAGGGCGGGAGAGACCCAGTACTTC	TRBD2	TRBV20-1	TRBJ2-5	few
CASQTSTSEYTGELFF	TGCGCCAGCCAAACTTCAACTAGCGAATACACCGGGGAGCTGTTTTTT	TRBD2	TRBV5-1	TRBJ2-2	few
CSAREGQGGGVSEQYF	TGCAGTGCTAGAGAGGGACAGGGTGGTGGTGTTTCCGAGCAGTACTTC	TRBD1	TRBV20-1	TRBJ2-7	many
CASSSRLAGGTGELFF	TGTGCCAGCAGTTCGCGACTAGCGGGAGGTACCGGGGAGCTGTTTTTT	TRBD2	TRBV6-5	TRBJ2-2	many
CASSLDRLPYF	TGTGCCAGCAGTTTAGACAGGCTCCCGTACTTC	-	TRBV12-3/TRBV12-4	TRBJ2-5	many
CASSQVNSGGSPLHF	TGCGCCAGCAGCCAAGTTAACAGCGGGGGATCACCCCTCCACTTT	-	TRBV4-3	TRBJ1-6	-
CASSQAFAGKFDEQYF	TGTGCCAGCAGCCAAGCGTTTGCAGGGAAGTTCGACGAGCAGTACTTC	-	TRBV4-2	TRBJ2-7	-
CASSYTGGFYEQYF	TGTGCCAGCTCATACACAGGGGGCTTTTACGAGCAGTACTTC	TRBD1	TRBV18	TRBJ2-7	many
CSARAIPGPIYGYTF	TGCAGTGCTAGAGCCATCCCCGGACCTATCTATGGCTACACCTTC	-	TRBV20-1	TRBJ1-2	many
CSVRAGPLNQPQHF	TGCAGCGTTAGGGCAGGTCCGCTGAATCAGCCCCAGCATTTT	-	TRBV29-1	TRBJ1-5	many
CSVGGGSDLSYEQYF	TGCAGCGTTGGGGGCGGGAGTGACCTCTCCTACGAGCAGTACTTC	TRBD2	TRBV29-1	TRBJ2-7	many
CASSLEDRGPSYEQYF	TGTGCCAGCAGCTTAGAAGACAGGGGCCCCTCCTACGAGCAGTACTTC	TRBD1	TRBV11-1	TRBJ2-7	-
CASSLSRFGTGPYEQYF	TGTGCCAGCAGTTTATCTAGGTTTGGGACAGGTCCCTACGAGCAGTACTTC	TRBD1	TRBV12-3/TRBV12-4	TRBJ2-7	many
CASSREVETQYF	TGTGCCAGCAGCAGGGAGGTGGAGACCCAGTACTTC	-	TRBV2	TRBJ2-5	many
CSALLPEDYEQYF	TGCAGCGCCTTACTACCCGAGGATTACGAGCAGTACTTC	-	TRBV29-1	TRBJ2-7	-
CASSLAGPTTSEQYF	TGTGCCAGCAGTTTAGCGGGACCTACTACGAGTGAGCAGTACTTC	-	TRBV28	TRBJ2-7	many
CAIPAAYTGSGGELFF	TGTGCCATCCCAGCCGCCTATACAGGGAGTGGCGGGGAGCTGTTTTTT	-	TRBV6-2/TRBV6-3	TRBJ2-2	-
CASRPGHLGTEAFF	TGTGCCAGCAGACCGGGACATCTGGGCACTGAAGCTTTCTTT	-	TRBV6-1	TRBJ1-1	many
CASSPAGAGAYEQYF	TGTGCCAGCAGCCCCGCGGGAGCGGGAGCCTACGAGCAGTACTTC	TRBD2	TRBV7-2	TRBJ2-7	many
CASSDGGTYEQYF	TGTGCCAGCAGCGACGGGGGGACCTACGAGCAGTACTTC	TRBD2	TRBV6-1	TRBJ2-7	-
CASSRTTGNTGELFF	TGTGCCAGCAGCAGGACGACAGGGAACACCGGGGAGCTGTTTTTT	-	TRBV12-3/TRBV12-4	TRBJ2-2	-
CATSDIRQGFTDTQYF	TGTGCCACCAGTGATATCCGACAGGGGTTCACAGATACGCAGTATTTT	TRBD1	TRBV24-1	TRBJ2-3	few
CSVGGQVHGGYTF	TGCAGCGTTGGAGGACAGGTCCACGGTGGCTACACCTTC	TRBD1	TRBV29-1	TRBJ1-2	few
CATSFQGGGNTEAFF	TGTGCCACCAGCTTCCAAGGCGGGGGGAACACTGAAGCTTTCTTT	-	TRBV15	TRBJ1-1	many
CASTVGGSRETQYF	TGTGCCAGCACCGTTGGCGGGAGTCGAGAGACCCAGTACTTC	TRBD2	TRBV11-2	TRBJ2-5	many
CASSPRDRANEQYF	TGCGCCAGCAGCCCCCGGGACAGGGCAAACGAGCAGTACTTC	TRBD1	TRBV5-1	TRBJ2-7	-